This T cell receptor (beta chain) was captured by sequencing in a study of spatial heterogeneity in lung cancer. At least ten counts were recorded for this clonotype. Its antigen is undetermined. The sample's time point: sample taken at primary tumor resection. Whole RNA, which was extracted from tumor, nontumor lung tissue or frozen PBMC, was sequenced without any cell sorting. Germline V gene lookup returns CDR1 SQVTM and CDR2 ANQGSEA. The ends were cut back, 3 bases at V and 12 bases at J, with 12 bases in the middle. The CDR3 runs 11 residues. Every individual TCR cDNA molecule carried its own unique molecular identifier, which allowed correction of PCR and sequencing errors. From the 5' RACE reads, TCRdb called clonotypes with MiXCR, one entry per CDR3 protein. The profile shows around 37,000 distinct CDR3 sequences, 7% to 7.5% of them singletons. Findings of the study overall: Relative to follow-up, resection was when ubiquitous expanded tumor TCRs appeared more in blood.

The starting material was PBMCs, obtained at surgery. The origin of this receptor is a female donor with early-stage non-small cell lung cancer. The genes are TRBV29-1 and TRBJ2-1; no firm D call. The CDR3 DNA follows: TGCAGCGTTGATAAAGGAGAAGGGCAGTTCTTC. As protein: CSVDKGEGQFF.